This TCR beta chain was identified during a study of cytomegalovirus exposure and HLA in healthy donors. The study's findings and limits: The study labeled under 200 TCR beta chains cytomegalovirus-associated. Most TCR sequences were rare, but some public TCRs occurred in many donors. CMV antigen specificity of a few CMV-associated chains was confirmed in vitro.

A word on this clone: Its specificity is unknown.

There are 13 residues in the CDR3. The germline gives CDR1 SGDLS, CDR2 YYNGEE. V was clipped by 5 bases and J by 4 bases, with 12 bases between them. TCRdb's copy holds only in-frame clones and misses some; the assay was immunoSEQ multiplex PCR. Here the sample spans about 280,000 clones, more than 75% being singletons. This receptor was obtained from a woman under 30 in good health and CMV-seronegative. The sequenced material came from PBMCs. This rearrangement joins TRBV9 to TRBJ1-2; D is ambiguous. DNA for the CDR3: TGTGCCAGCAGTTCAGACACCGGCTATGGCTACACCTTC. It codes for CASSSDTGYGYTF.